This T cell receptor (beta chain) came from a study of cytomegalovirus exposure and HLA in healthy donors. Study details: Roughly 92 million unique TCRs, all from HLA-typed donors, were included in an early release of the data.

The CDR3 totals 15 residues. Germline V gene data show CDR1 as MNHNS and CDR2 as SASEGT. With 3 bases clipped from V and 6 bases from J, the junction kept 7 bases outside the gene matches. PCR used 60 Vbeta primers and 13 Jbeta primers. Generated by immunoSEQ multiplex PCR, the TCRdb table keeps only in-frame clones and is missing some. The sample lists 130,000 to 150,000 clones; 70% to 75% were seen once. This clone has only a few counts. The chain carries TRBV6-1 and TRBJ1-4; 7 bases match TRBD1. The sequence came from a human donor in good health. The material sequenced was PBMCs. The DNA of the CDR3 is TGTGCCAGCAGTGACCTACAGGGGAAGGATGAAAAACTGTTTTTT. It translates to CASSDLQGKDEKLFF.